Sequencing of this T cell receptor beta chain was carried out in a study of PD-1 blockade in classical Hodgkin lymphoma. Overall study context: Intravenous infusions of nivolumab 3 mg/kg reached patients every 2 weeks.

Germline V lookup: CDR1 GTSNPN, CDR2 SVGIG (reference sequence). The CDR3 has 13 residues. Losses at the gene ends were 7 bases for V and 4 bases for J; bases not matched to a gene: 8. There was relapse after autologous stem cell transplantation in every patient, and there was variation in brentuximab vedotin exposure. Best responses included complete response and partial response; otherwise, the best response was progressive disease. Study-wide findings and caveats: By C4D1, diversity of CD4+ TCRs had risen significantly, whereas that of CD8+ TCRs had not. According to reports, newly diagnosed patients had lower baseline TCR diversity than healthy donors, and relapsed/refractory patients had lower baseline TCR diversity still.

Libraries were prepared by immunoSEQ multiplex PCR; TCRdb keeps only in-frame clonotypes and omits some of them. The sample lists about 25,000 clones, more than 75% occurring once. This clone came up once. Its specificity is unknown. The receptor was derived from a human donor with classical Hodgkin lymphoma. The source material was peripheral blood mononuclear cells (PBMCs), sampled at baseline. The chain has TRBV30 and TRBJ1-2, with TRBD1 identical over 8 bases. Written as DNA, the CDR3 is TGTGCCTCCGGACAGGGACTGGGCTATGGCTACACCTTC. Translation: CASGQGLGYGYTF.